The 2 T cell receptor beta chains listed next were all sequenced from one sample in a study of cytomegalovirus exposure and HLA in healthy donors. PCR amplification relied on 60 Vbeta primers (plus 13 Jbeta primers). Using immunoSEQ multiplex PCR, the repertoire was profiled, and TCRdb retains in-frame clones only, with some absent. Counted here are around 120,000 clones, approximately 80% occurring once; the ten biggest clones make up 2.7%. Material: PBMCs. These receptors were collected from a woman aged 40 to 50 in good health and CMV-seropositive.

This chain uses TRBV6-1 with TRBJ1-1; D is perhaps TRBD1 (6 bases). V lost 4 bases and J lost 10, with 16 bases in between. Germline CDR1 is MNHNS and CDR2 is SASEGT. The CDR3 runs 13 residues. The CDR3 DNA reads as TGTGCCAGCAGTGGGTACAGGGACCTTGGAGCTTTCTTT. Protein: CASSGYRDLGAFF.

The V and J genes are TRBV7-3 and TRBJ2-7; D not certain. V lost 2 bases, J lost 1 base, and 9 bases lay in between. Per the germline V gene, CDR1 is SGHTA and CDR2 is FQGTGA. The CDR3 totals 14 residues. This CDR3 is CASSLGPQSYEQYF. CDR3 nucleotide sequence: TGTGCCAGCAGCTTAGGGCCTCAATCCTACGAGCAGTACTTC.